A single sample is the source of the 25 T cell receptor beta chains below, sequenced in a study of patients and donors after allogeneic stem cell transplantation. One entry per CDR3 protein, called by TCRdb with MiXCR from the RT-PCR reads. The table includes approximately 170,000 distinct CDR3 sequences, about a quarter detected once. The sequenced sample was blood, either unsorted or a sorted T cell fraction (not recorded which). The receptors come from a human donor who was either an allogeneic HSCT recipient or a stem cell or donor lymphocyte infusion donor (not recorded which). It is not recorded whose cells these are; they may come from a transplant donor.

V and J are TRBV20-1 and TRBJ2-1, with TRBD2 matching over 12 bases. CDR1 DFQATT and CDR2 SNEGSKA come from the germline V gene (reference sequence). CDR3 length: 13 residues. The junction had 3 bases not matched to a gene; V was cut back by 4 bases and J by 8 bases. DNA of the CDR3: TGCAGTGCTATGGGACTAGCGGGCGATGAGCAGTTCTTC. Translated: CSAMGLAGDEQFF.

The rearrangement joins TRBV5-1 to TRBJ2-3; 9 bases line up with TRBD2. With V trimmed by 3 bases and J by 6 bases, 8 bases remained unmatched. CDR3 length: 15 amino acids. The germline V gene has CDR1 SGHRS and CDR2 YFSETQ. CDR3 sequence reads: CASSSLAGRGDTQYF. The CDR3 nucleotides are TGCGCCAGCAGCTCGCTAGCGGGGAGAGGGGATACGCAGTATTTT.

This clonotype was recorded a few times. V gene TRBV2 combines with J gene TRBJ2-2; D is possibly TRBD2 (5 bases). Germline CDR1 and CDR2: SNHLY and FYNNEI. Trimming removed 2 bases from V and 3 bases from J, with 13 bases in between. The CDR3 covers 16 residues. As DNA, the CDR3 is TGTGCCAGCAGTGAATGGCTGGGGAGTGACACCGGGGAGCTGTTTTTT. This gives the protein CASSEWLGSDTGELFF.

The chain carries TRBV7-9 and TRBJ1-1; D is unclear. CDR3 length: 11 amino acids. From germline, CDR1 is SEHNR and CDR2 FQNEAQ (reference sequence). V lost 5 bases and J lost 5, with 6 bases in between. The CDR3 here is CASSAETEAFF. The CDR3 DNA follows: TGTGCCAGCAGCGCGGAAACTGAAGCTTTCTTT.

The CDR3 nucleotides are TGTGCCAGCAGCTCGACAGGGGGCGCCAACTATGGCTACACCTTC. This translates into CASSSTGGANYGYTF. This rearrangement joins TRBV7-9 to TRBJ1-2; 10 bases are a match to TRBD1. This CDR3 region has 15 residues. Trimming removed 4 bases from V and 2 bases from J; junction bases left unmatched: 4. CDR1 and CDR2 from the germline V gene are SEHNR and FQNEAQ (reference sequence).

V usage is TRBV20-1 and J usage is TRBJ1-5, with D possibly TRBD1 on 6 matching bases. Trimming took off 3 bases at V and 3 bases at J, with 9 bases between the two ends. Per the germline V gene, CDR1 is DFQATT and CDR2 is SNEGSKA (reference sequence). There are 13 residues in the CDR3. The CDR3 bases are TGCAGTGCTAGCCAGGGGAACAATCAGCCCCAGCATTTT. It codes for CSASQGNNQPQHF.

CDR3 DNA: TGTGCCAGCAGCGCTACCGGGACGACCACCTACGAGCAGTACTTC. The encoded protein is CASSATGTTTYEQYF. The chain is built from TRBV6-2 or TRBV6-3 and TRBJ2-7; D may match TRBD1 or TRBD2 (5 bases each). The CDR3 totals 15 residues. Germline CDR1 and CDR2: MNHEY and SVGEGT. The ends were cut back, 6 bases at V and 2 bases at J, with 17 bases in the middle.

The CDR3 DNA is TGCAGTGCTAGAGATCCCCAGACGAAATCCTACAATGAGCAGTTCTTC. Its translation: CSARDPQTKSYNEQFF. This chain joins TRBV20-1 and TRBJ2-1; D is uncertain. This CDR3 spans 16 amino acids. Trimming removed 0 bases at V and 1 base at J, with 13 bases between. Germline V gene lookup returns CDR1 DFQATT and CDR2 SNEGSKA (reference sequence).

The chain joins TRBV6-1 to TRBJ1-5, with D possibly matching TRBD1 (5 bases). Germline CDR1 is MNHNS and CDR2 is SASEGT. V was pared by 2 bases and J by 3 bases, with 11 bases between. CDR3 length: 15 residues. DNA for the CDR3: TGTGCCAGCAGTGAAAGGAGACAGTACAATCAGCCCCAGCATTTT. Residues: CASSERRQYNQPQHF.

The CDR3 protein is CASSGSGGAFYNEQFF. CDR3 sequence (DNA): TGTGCCAGCAGCGGTAGCGGGGGGGCCTTCTACAATGAGCAGTTCTTC. The J gene is TRBJ2-1, the V gene TRBV9; TRBD2 matches at 11 bases. V was clipped by 3 bases and J by 3 bases; unmatched bases: 5. The CDR3 is made up of 16 amino acids. In germline, CDR1 is SGDLS, CDR2 YYNGEE.

This clonotype was observed once. This chain uses TRBV12-3 or TRBV12-4 with TRBJ1-2; TRBD1 matches 7 bases. The CDR3 spans 14 residues. The V and J ends lost 3 bases and 2 bases, in that order; junction bases with no gene match: 3. DNA for the CDR3: TGTGCCAGCAGTTTCTCGACAGGGAACTATGGCTACACCTTC. Its protein is CASSFSTGNYGYTF.

This rearrangement joins TRBV5-1 to TRBJ2-5; D might be TRBD1 (6 bases). CDR3 size: 15 residues. Germline CDR1 reads SGHRS; CDR2 reads YFSETQ. The V end lost 2 bases, the J end lost 0 bases, and 11 bases lay between the germline ends. CDR3: CASSFWGPNQETQYF. The CDR3 coding sequence is TGCGCCAGCAGCTTTTGGGGGCCTAACCAAGAGACCCAGTACTTC.

CDR3 loop: CASSGGRTNTEAFF. CDR3 nucleotides: TGTGCCAGCAGTGGGGGACGAACGAACACTGAAGCTTTCTTT. The gene calls are TRBV6-1 and TRBJ1-1, with D maybe TRBD1 (5 bases). This CDR3 is 14 amino acids long. V was cut by 4 bases and J by 1 base, with 10 bases left in between. Germline CDR1 and CDR2: MNHNS and SASEGT.

This clonotype was detected only a few times. The chain couples TRBV30 to TRBJ1-5; possibly TRBD1 for D (6 bases). The CDR3 is made up of 19 amino acids. Germline V gene data show CDR1 as GTSNPN and CDR2 as SVGIG (reference sequence). Between the trimmed V and J ends, which lost 2 bases and 3 bases, there was a span of 26 bases. The CDR3 protein is CAWSRSGTRDLYYNQPQHF. For the CDR3, the DNA is TGTGCCTGGAGTCGTTCCGGGACAAGGGATCTCTACTACAATCAGCCCCAGCATTTT.

The V gene is TRBV29-1, the J gene TRBJ1-1; D gene unclear. The germline CDR1 and CDR2 sequences are SQVTM and ANQGSEA. V dropped 0 bases and J dropped 5 bases, with 13 bases sitting between them. This CDR3 comprises 14 residues. As DNA, the CDR3 is TGCAGCGTTGAAGATAGAGGAGGACGGACTGAAGCTTTCTTT. This encodes CSVEDRGGRTEAFF. Full variable domain (rest looked up from reference TRBV29-1 and TRBJ1-1): SAVISQKPSRDICQRGTSLTIQCQVDSQVTMMFWYRQQPGQSLTLIATANQGSEATYESGFVIDKFPISRPNLTFSTLTVSNMSPEDSSIYLCSVEDRGGRTEAFFGQGTRLTVV.

This clonotype has just a few counts. The junction shows a germline mismatch at one end, possibly a read error. The rearrangement uses TRBV27 and TRBJ1-2; D unresolved. The CDR3 extends over 13 amino acids. CDR1 and CDR2 from the germline V gene are MNHEY and SMNVEV (reference sequence). The CDR3 loop is CASSLYPGVGYTF. CDR3 sequence (DNA): TGTGCCAGCAGCTTATATCCTGGGGTTGGCTACACCTTC.

The genes are TRBV12-3 or TRBV12-4 and TRBJ1-4; the D is unclear. The V gene lost 2 bases and the J gene lost 2 bases, with 15 bases spanning the gap. This CDR3 has 17 residues. CDR3 sequence: CASSLRCERSTNEKLFF. CDR3 DNA sequence: TGTGCCAGCAGTTTAAGGTGCGAGAGGTCGACTAATGAAAAACTGTTTTTT.

V gene TRBV5-1 combines with J gene TRBJ2-1; TRBD2 matches at 10 bases. The CDR3 runs to 16 residues. V gave up 0 bases and J gave up 2 bases; unmatched junction bases: 2. Germline CDR1 and CDR2: SGHRS and YFSETQ. In nucleotides, the CDR3 is TGCGCCAGCAGCTTGGTAACTAGCGGGACCTACAATGAGCAGTTCTTC. This encodes CASSLVTSGTYNEQFF.

V gene TRBV4-1 combines with J gene TRBJ1-1, with D unresolved. The CDR3 extends over 13 amino acids. CDR1 and CDR2 (germline): MGHRA, YSYEKL. Trimming shortened V by 8 bases and J by 3 bases, and 13 bases separated the two germline ends. This chain's CDR3 is CASAWREHTEAFF. The CDR3 DNA reads TGCGCCAGCGCCTGGAGGGAGCACACTGAAGCTTTCTTT.

A few counts support this clonotype. The gene calls are TRBV4-2 and TRBJ1-3; TRBD1 matches 10 bases. The CDR3 is 17 residues long. The germline gives CDR1 LGHNA, CDR2 YNFKEQ. V lost 2 bases, J lost 2 bases, and 6 bases stayed unmatched. Here the CDR3 reads CASSQTAGTGAGNTIYF. CDR3 nucleotides: TGTGCCAGCAGCCAAACTGCCGGGACAGGGGCTGGAAACACCATATATTTT.

V is TRBV7-6 and J is TRBJ1-4; 9 positions match TRBD1. From germline, CDR1 is SGHVS and CDR2 FNYEAQ. The CDR3 is 17 residues long. J gave up 2 bases and V 1 base, and 5 bases lay outside the gene matches. The CDR3 region is CASSLGGQGLTNEKLFF. The CDR3 nucleotides are TGTGCCAGCAGCTTAGGGGGACAGGGCCTCACTAATGAAAAACTGTTTTTT.

The chain couples TRBV4-3 to TRBJ2-1; 7 bases match TRBD2. From germline, CDR1 is LGHNA and CDR2 YSLEER. The CDR3 has 13 residues. V trimming: 2 bases; J trimming: 9 bases; junction bases outside the gene matches: 4. CDR3 bases: TGCGCCAGCAGCCAATTAGGCGGGGGTGAGCAGTTCTTC. Amino acid sequence: CASSQLGGGEQFF.

This clonotype was counted a few times. The chain has TRBV29-1 and TRBJ2-7; no clear D gene. The germline V gene encodes CDR1 SQVTM and CDR2 ANQGSEA. V was pared by 7 bases and J by 0 bases, with 13 bases between. The CDR3 runs 13 residues. The CDR3 nucleotides are TGCAGCGCCCGGACGGGCGTCTCCTACGAGCAGTACTTC. Residues: CSARTGVSYEQYF.

This clonotype appeared many times. The rearrangement links TRBV12-3 or TRBV12-4 to TRBJ1-2; TRBD1 is a possible D gene (5 bases). This CDR3 is built from 15 residues. The ends were cut back, 5 bases at V and 8 bases at J, with 21 bases in the middle. CDR3 sequence (DNA): TGTGCCAGCAGTATGACTGGCGGGGCGAATCAGGGCTACACCTTC. Its protein is CASSMTGGANQGYTF.

This clonotype turned up a few times. The chain employs TRBV27 and TRBJ2-3; TRBD2 is a possible D gene (6 bases). Per the germline V gene, CDR1 is MNHEY and CDR2 is SMNVEV (reference sequence). The CDR3 totals 16 residues. V lost 6 bases and J lost 0, with 16 bases in between. Written as DNA, the CDR3 is TGTGCCAGCAGCCTTAGACTAGAAGCTAGCACAGATACGCAGTATTTT. This codes for CASSLRLEASTDTQYF.